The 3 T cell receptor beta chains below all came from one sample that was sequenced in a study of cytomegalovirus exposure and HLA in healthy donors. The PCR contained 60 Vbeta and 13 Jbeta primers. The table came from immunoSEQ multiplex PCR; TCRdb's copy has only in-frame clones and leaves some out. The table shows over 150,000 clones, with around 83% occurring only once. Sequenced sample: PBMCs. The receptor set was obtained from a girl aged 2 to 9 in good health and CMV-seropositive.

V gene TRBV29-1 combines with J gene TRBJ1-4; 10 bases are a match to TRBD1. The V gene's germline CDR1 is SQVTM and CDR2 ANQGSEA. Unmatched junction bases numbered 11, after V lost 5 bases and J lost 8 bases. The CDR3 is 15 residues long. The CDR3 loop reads CSVTHGQGVSEKLFF. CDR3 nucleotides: TGCAGCGTTACCCACGGACAGGGGGTTTCGGAAAAACTGTTTTTT.

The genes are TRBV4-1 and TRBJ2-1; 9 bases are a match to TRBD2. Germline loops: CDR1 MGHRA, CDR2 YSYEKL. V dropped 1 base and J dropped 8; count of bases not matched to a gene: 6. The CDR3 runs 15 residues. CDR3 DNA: TGCGCCAGCAGCCAAGTGCGGGAGGGATTTGATGAGCAGTTCTTC. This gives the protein CASSQVREGFDEQFF.

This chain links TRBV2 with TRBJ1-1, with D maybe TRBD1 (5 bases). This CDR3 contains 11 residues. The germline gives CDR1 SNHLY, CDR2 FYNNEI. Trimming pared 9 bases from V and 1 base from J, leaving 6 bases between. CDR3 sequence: CASDRNTEAFF. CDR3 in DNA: TGTGCCAGTGACAGGAACACTGAAGCTTTCTTT.